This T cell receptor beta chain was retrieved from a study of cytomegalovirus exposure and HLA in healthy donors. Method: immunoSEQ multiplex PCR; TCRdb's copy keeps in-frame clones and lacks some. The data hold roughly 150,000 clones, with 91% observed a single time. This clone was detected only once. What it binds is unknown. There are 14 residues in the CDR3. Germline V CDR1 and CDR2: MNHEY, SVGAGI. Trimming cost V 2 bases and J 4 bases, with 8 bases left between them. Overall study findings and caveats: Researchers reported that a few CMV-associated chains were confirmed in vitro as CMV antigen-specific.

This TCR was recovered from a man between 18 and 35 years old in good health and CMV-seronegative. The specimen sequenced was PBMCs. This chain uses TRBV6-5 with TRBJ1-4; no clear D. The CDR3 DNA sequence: TGTGCCAGCAGTTACGACGGGGTTAATGAAAAACTGTTTTTT. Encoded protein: CASSYDGVNEKLFF.